This TCR beta chain emerged from a study of shared clonotypes between healthy human individuals. Study-wide results and limits: A handful of donors had approximately 4.6% of their naive CD4 clonotypes in common.

CD8 cells classed as naive were CD45RO-negative and positively selected for CCR7, excluding terminally differentiated effector memory CD45RA+ cells. When replicate PCRs were run on sorted subsets, they used approximately 0.2 ug DNA, about 30,000 T cell genomes. Original methodology: In the immunoSEQ data, sequences were junction-only and lacked quality scores, so filtering differed. Profiled with immunoSEQ multiplex PCR; TCRdb holds only in-frame clones, not every one. V, J and clone size were drawn from that table, and D and trimming were deduced from the DNA. Among approximately 650,000 clones listed, nearly 97% were seen once. V dropped 3 bases and J dropped 3 bases, with 15 bases sitting between them. The CDR3 loop spans 15 amino acids. Germline CDR1 is ENHRY and CDR2 is SYGVKD. In regard to this clone: What it binds is not known.

The sequence was collected from a woman in her thirties in good health. Sequencing was carried out using naive CD8+ T cells sorted from blood. This sequence joins TRBV10-3 and TRBJ2-7; D assignment may be TRBD1 or TRBD2 (5 bases each). CDR3 nucleotide sequence: TGTGCCATCAGTGAAACGGCAGGGAGAGGCTACGAGCAGTACTTC. Its protein is CAISETAGRGYEQYF.